Sequencing of this T cell receptor beta chain was carried out in a study of T cell responses to AZD1222 COVID-19 vaccine. V was shortened by 0 bases and J by 7 bases, with 13 bases between the two germline ends. CDR1 LNHNV and CDR2 YYDKDF come from the germline V gene (reference sequence). The CDR3 is 15 amino acids. Here immunoSEQ multiplex PCR was the method, and the copy in TCRdb shows in-frame clones only, minus some. The sample holds over 75,000 clones, 90% seen once. The chain has TRBV15 and TRBJ1-5, with D tentatively TRBD1 (5 bases). The TCR comes from an adult in good health. This material consisted of peripheral blood, taken on day 0 of AZD1222 vaccination. The CDR3 nucleotides read TGTGCCACCAGCAGAGATGCATCCAGGGTGCAGCCCCAGCATTTT. Encoded protein: CATSRDASRVQPQHF.